The 22 T cell receptor beta chains in this list originate from one sample, sequenced in a study of chemoradiotherapy in HPV16-positive cancers (dated by TCRdb to the early 2020s). Receptors were amplified or captured by the immunoSEQ multiplex PCR assay. As stored in TCRdb, this immuneACCESS dataset retains in-frame rearrangements with V and J assigned. A fraction of the clones does not appear; measured against another copy, unresolved V genes explain less than half of the discrepancy, and the remainder lacks a known reason. This sample is represented by 25,000 to 40,000 clones; 80% to 90% of them were singletons. Of the sample, 3% to 4% is held by the ten largest clones. The specimen comprised blood, sampled from a patient who underwent chemoradiotherapy. These receptors all come from a human donor with HPV-associated anogenital cancer.

The chain combines TRBV5-5 with TRBJ1-6; possible D gene TRBD1, 5 bases. Trimming removed 3 bases at V and 7 bases at J, with 17 bases between. The CDR3 extends over 16 amino acids. Germline V CDR1 and CDR2: SGHKS, YYEKEE (reference sequence). CDR3 DNA: TGTGCCAGCAGCTCAACCCCGGGACTCCGAAATTCACCCCTCCACTTT. This gives the protein CASSSTPGLRNSPLHF.

The CDR3 DNA sequence: TGTGCCAGCAGCTTAGTCGGGACAGGTTTGTCAGGGGTGACCCAGTACTTC. Translating it yields CASSLVGTGLSGVTQYF. V and J are TRBV7-2 and TRBJ2-5; 8 bases are shared with TRBD1. Germline V CDR1 and CDR2: SGHTA, FQGNSA. V shed 1 base, J shed 7 bases, and the junction held 14 bases outside the gene matches. The CDR3 length is 17 residues.

J is TRBJ1-3 and V is TRBV7-9; D remains ambiguous. Between the trimmed V and J ends, which lost 6 bases and 0 bases, there was a span of 3 bases. Germline assignment: CDR1 SEHNR and CDR2 FQNEAQ (reference sequence). This CDR3 region has 12 residues. CDR3 protein: CASRSSGNTIYF. The CDR3 bases are TGTGCCAGCAGGAGCTCTGGAAACACCATATATTTT.

The chain recombines TRBV10-3 with TRBJ2-2, with D possibly being TRBD1 or TRBD2 (5 bases each). CDR3 size: 16 residues. Trimming removed 0 bases from V and 0 bases from J, with 8 bases in between. Per the germline V gene, CDR1 is ENHRY and CDR2 is SYGVKD. The CDR3 nucleotides are TGTGCCATCAGTGAGTCGGGACCTTCGAACACCGGGGAGCTGTTTTTT. Residues: CAISESGPSNTGELFF.

The CDR3 coding sequence is TGTGCCAGCAGCTTCCTTACTGACCCTACGAGGGAGCAGTACTTC. The encoded protein is CASSFLTDPTREQYF. The chain couples TRBV13 to TRBJ2-7, with D uncertain. CDR1 and CDR2 (germline): PRHDT, FYEKMQ (reference sequence). CDR3 length equals 15 residues. Trimming took 3 bases from V and 7 from J, leaving 19 bases between them.

The sample holds a few counts of this clone. The chain uses TRBV7-6 and TRBJ2-3; TRBD1 matches at 7 bases. CDR3 length: 15 residues. J gave up 5 bases and V 1 base, and 6 bases lay outside the gene matches. CDR1 is SGHVS and CDR2 is FNYEAQ in the germline V gene. The CDR3 region has the DNA TGTGCCAGCAGCTTAGGTATAGGGGGCATAGATACGCAGTATTTT. This translates into CASSLGIGGIDTQYF.

The chain employs TRBV11-3 and TRBJ2-3; TRBD2 aligns across 7 bases. V lost 5 bases, J lost 1 base, and 9 bases stayed unmatched. The germline V gene has CDR1 SGHNT and CDR2 YENEEA. The CDR3 is 16 amino acids. The CDR3 here is CASSTGVRGGTDTQYF. CDR3 sequence (DNA): TGTGCCAGCAGCACCGGGGTTCGGGGGGGCACAGATACGCAGTATTTT. Together with reference TRBV11-3 and TRBJ2-3, the CDR3 gives the full variable domain: EAGVVQSPRYKIIEKKQPVAFWCNPISGHNTLYWYLQNLGQGPELLIRYENEEAVDDSQLPKDRFSAERLKGVDSTLKIQPAELGDSAVYLCASSTGVRGGTDTQYFGPGTRLTVL.

The chain couples TRBV7-2 to TRBJ2-3; the match to TRBD2 covers 7 bases. In germline, CDR1 is SGHTA, CDR2 FQGNSA. V gave up 2 bases and J gave up 3 bases; unmatched junction bases: 11. This CDR3 region has 17 residues. CDR3 in DNA: TGTGCCAGCAGCTTACGGGAGTCGGGAGGATGGACAGATACGCAGTATTTT. This codes for CASSLRESGGWTDTQYF. The full variable domain, completed using reference TRBV7-2 and TRBJ2-3, is GAGVSQSPSNKVTEKGKDVELRCDPISGHTALYWYRQSLGQGLEFLIYFQGNSAPDKSGLPSDRFSAERTGGSVSTLTIQRTQQEDSAVYLCASSLRESGGWTDTQYFGPGTRLTVL.

This chain connects TRBV5-1 to TRBJ1-6; D is perhaps TRBD1 (5 bases). CDR3 length: 14 amino acids. V lost 0 bases to trimming and J lost 8 bases, with 9 bases between them. CDR1 is SGHRS, CDR2 YFSETQ, per germline. The DNA of the CDR3 is TGCGCCAGCAGCTTGGAGGGGCGGGATTCACCCCTCCACTTT. Protein product: CASSLEGRDSPLHF.

This chain uses TRBV27 with TRBJ2-7; maybe TRBD1 (6 bases). V gave up 4 bases and J gave up 4 bases, with 8 bases separating them. Germline CDR1 MNHEY, CDR2 SMNVEV (reference sequence). CDR3 length: 12 residues. In DNA form, the CDR3 reads TGTGCCAGCAGTTCACAGGGATACGAGCAGTACTTC. As protein: CASSSQGYEQYF.

The gene calls are TRBV5-4 and TRBJ1-1; 10 nucleotides agree with TRBD1. Germline assignment: CDR1 SGHNT and CDR2 YYREEE (reference sequence). CDR3 length equals 15 residues. The J segment lost 2 bases and the V segment lost 4 bases, leaving 5 bases of the junction unmatched. The CDR3 nucleotides are TGTGCCAGCAGCAGCAGGACAGGGGGAAACACTGAAGCTTTCTTT. Translating it yields CASSSRTGGNTEAFF. Using reference TRBV5-4 and TRBJ1-1 for the parts outside the CDR3, the full variable domain is ETGVTQSPTHLIKTRGQQVTLRCSSQSGHNTVSWYQQALGQGPQFIFQYYREEENGRGNFPPRFSGLQFPNYSSELNVNALELDDSALYLCASSSRTGGNTEAFFGQGTRLTVV.

This clone was detected once. V gene TRBV19 combines with J gene TRBJ2-1; D ambiguous. CDR3 size: 14 residues. Trimming left V 7 bases short and J 0 bases short, with 10 bases between. Per germline, CDR1 LNHDA and CDR2 SQIVND (reference sequence). The CDR3 sequence is CASTKDSSYNEQFF. The CDR3 DNA sequence: TGTGCCAGTACGAAAGATAGCTCCTACAATGAGCAGTTCTTC.

A remark on this clone: Other nucleotide sequences from this sample produce the same CDR3. The genes are TRBV27 and TRBJ1-2, with a tentative D call TRBD1 (5 bases). Per the germline V gene, CDR1 is MNHEY and CDR2 is SMNVEV (reference sequence). The CDR3 is 15 residues long. Trimming cost V 4 bases and J 2 bases, with 14 bases left between them. CDR3 residues: CASSSWTGGNYGYTF. CDR3 DNA sequence: TGTGCCAGCAGTTCCTGGACGGGGGGAAACTATGGCTACACCTTC.

This clone came up once. An end of the junction differs from the germline gene, which may be a read error. The gene calls are TRBV7-7 and TRBJ2-5, with a tentative D call TRBD2 (6 bases). CDR3 length: 15 residues. Germline CDR1 and CDR2: SSHAT and FNYEAQ (reference sequence). The CDR3 bases are TGTGCTAGCAGCGTGGGAGGTACCTCTAGGGAGACCCAGTACTTC. It yields the protein CASSVGGTSRETQYF.

In its sample, this clone was seen once. The J gene is TRBJ2-3, the V gene TRBV7-2; unclear D gene. Trimming cost V 0 bases and J 3 bases, with 16 bases left between them. The CDR3 has 17 residues. The germline V gene has CDR1 SGHTA and CDR2 FQGNSA. The CDR3 DNA is TGTGCCAGCAGCTTAGCGGGCGGAGAAGACTTTACAGATACGCAGTATTTT. This codes for CASSLAGGEDFTDTQYF.

This rearrangement joins TRBV7-9 to TRBJ1-2; D perhaps matches TRBD1 (5 bases). There are 14 residues in the CDR3. V was pared by 5 bases and J by 4 bases, with 14 bases between. Germline V CDR1 and CDR2: SEHNR, FQNEAQ (reference sequence). The CDR3 reads CASSASRGGYGYTF. As DNA, the CDR3 is TGTGCCAGCAGCGCCTCGCGGGGGGGCTATGGCTACACCTTC.

This clone is a singleton in its sample. The chain couples TRBV2 to TRBJ1-5; TRBD1 matches at 8 bases. The CDR3 is 14 residues long. The germline V gene encodes CDR1 SNHLY and CDR2 FYNNEI. V shed 6 bases and J 5 bases; nucleotides not matched to a gene: 6. The DNA for the CDR3 is TGTGCCAGCAGCCCCGGGACAGGTTATCAGCCCCAGCATTTT. It specifies CASSPGTGYQPQHF.

The CDR3 reads CASTTGYGYTF. In DNA form, the CDR3 reads TGTGCCAGCACGACAGGTTATGGCTACACCTTC. This chain joins TRBV6-5 and TRBJ1-2; the D gene is possibly TRBD1 (6 bases). Looked up from germline, CDR1 is MNHEY and CDR2 is SVGAGI. The CDR3 runs 11 residues. V was clipped by 7 bases and J by 5 bases, with 8 bases between them.

The rearrangement joins TRBV5-1 to TRBJ2-6; D unresolved. CDR1 and CDR2 from the germline V gene are SGHRS and YFSETQ. Trimming removed 4 bases at V and 0 bases at J, with 8 bases between. The CDR3 totals 15 residues. CDR3 nucleotides: TGCGCCAGCAGCCCAGACAACTCTGGGGCCAACGTCCTGACTTTC. Its protein product is CASSPDNSGANVLTF.

V is TRBV27 and J is TRBJ1-1; D not certain. There are 14 residues in the CDR3. In germline, CDR1 is MNHEY, CDR2 SMNVEV (reference sequence). V lost 3 bases, J lost 1 base, and 9 bases lay in between. The CDR3 nucleotides read TGTGCCAGCAGTTTGACCAGTAGGAACACTGAAGCTTTCTTT. Amino acids: CASSLTSRNTEAFF.

The chain uses TRBV4-3 and TRBJ1-3, with 7 bases aligning to TRBD1. Germline V gene data show CDR1 as LGHNA and CDR2 as YSLEER. Trimming at V came to 0 bases and at J to 0 bases, leaving 2 bases not matched to a gene. The CDR3 contains 16 residues. The CDR3 region is CASSQEGQSSGNTIYF. The CDR3 DNA reads TGCGCCAGCAGCCAAGAGGGACAGAGCTCTGGAAACACCATATATTTT.

The chain has TRBV28 and TRBJ1-2, with D tentatively TRBD1 (6 bases). CDR3 length: 13 amino acids. The V gene lost 7 bases and the J gene lost 9 bases, with 18 bases spanning the gap. Per the germline V gene, CDR1 is MDHEN and CDR2 is SYDVKM. The CDR3, as DNA: TGTGCCAGCACCGAAGGGGGGCGCGTCAGCTACACCTTC. It codes for CASTEGGRVSYTF.